This T cell receptor beta chain derives from a study of T cell repertoires in cytomegalovirus infection (dated by TCRdb to the late 2010s). About the investigation overall: Donor HLA type was relevant to the analysis, as public TCR beta signatures indicated carriage of CMV infection together with the matching HLA type. Overall study results and their limits: In both this cohort and an independent cohort of some 370 donors, the cumulative frequency of public TCR beta family members distinguished carriers of CMV infection plus the relevant HLA type. The ex vivo response was dominated by HLA-C-restricted CMV-specific TCR beta clonotypes, which also provided the single most frequent clonotype in two of eight donors.

The data were produced on an Illumina HiSeq 1500. The raw public data were reprocessed by TCRdb itself: fastp quality trimming at Q25, MiXCR clonotype calling, in-frame beta chains only. Merged by CDR3 protein, the rows form single entries marked with the most common genes and DNA. The sample table lists 250,000 to 300,000 distinct CDR3 sequences, over 15% of them with a count of one. Roughly 45% of the sample rests with the top ten. The germline V gene (reference sequence) specifies DFQATT as CDR1 and SNEGSKA as CDR2. Trimming takes 5 bases off V and 1 base off J; junction bases not matched to a gene: 4. The CDR3 contains 14 residues, cysteine and phenylalanine counted. Here the CDR3 DNA is all that survives: 42 bases in frame from base 1. This clonotype was seen a single time. No cognate antigen has been identified for it. No base-level quality is on record; no much larger clone is a single base apart. Single-read evidence is weak.

Recombination linked TRBV20-1 to TRBJ1-4; 7 bases in the middle match TRBD1. The source of this sequence is a human donor in good health (CMV status not recorded). Some clones in this sample may be carry-over from other donors' samples. Material for sequencing was CD8+ T cells from PBMCs. The DNA reads as follows: TGCAGTGCTCATACAGGGGTAACTAATGAAAAACTGTTTTTT. This yields the protein CSAHTGVTNEKLFF.